This TCR beta chain emerged from a study of PD-1 blockade in classical Hodgkin lymphoma. For the study at large: The study gave patients nivolumab 3 mg/kg intravenously every 2 weeks.

Clones were read by immunoSEQ multiplex PCR, and TCRdb kept only the in-frame ones, dropping some. The data show 50,000 to 65,000 clones, approximately 90% seen once. No patient escaped relapse after autologous stem cell transplantation, and brentuximab vedotin exposure varied. Best responses were complete response, partial response or progressive disease. General observations from the study: CD4+ TCR diversity, unlike CD8+, rose significantly by C4D1. The study found complete responders had baseline diversity similar to newly diagnosed patients.

To note about this clone: Its antigen is not known.

With 1 base clipped from V and 6 bases from J, the junction kept 11 bases outside the gene matches. The CDR3 sequence is 15 residues long. The germline V gene has CDR1 GTSNPN and CDR2 SVGIG (reference sequence). The J gene is TRBJ2-7, the V gene TRBV30, with 8 bases that match TRBD1. The clonotype comes from a human donor with classical Hodgkin lymphoma. This material consisted of peripheral blood mononuclear cells (PBMCs), taken before the second cycle of nivolumab. The CDR3 loop is CAWSAAPDRVGEQYF. CDR3 nucleotide sequence: TGTGCCTGGAGTGCAGCCCCGGACAGGGTGGGCGAGCAGTACTTC.